This T cell receptor beta chain was found in a study of blood T cell repertoires in COVID-19. On the study more broadly: The origin of the acute and convalescent COVID-19 samples was the United States, Italy and Spain.

For recovered donors of Cohort 3, there were two negative PCRs, clearance, or symptom resolution. From germline, CDR1 is SGHNT and CDR2 YYREEE (reference sequence). This CDR3 region has 13 residues. The V end was cut by 3 bases, the J end by 5 bases, with 11 bases between. Sequenced by immunoSEQ multiplex PCR; TCRdb stores in-frame clones only, minus some. The profile shows more than 300,000 clones, roughly 87% of them singletons. The sample was PBMCs or T cells enriched from blood (not recorded which). The TCR comes from a woman aged 25 to 39 who had recovered from COVID-19. The rearrangement uses TRBV5-4 and TRBJ1-1; no reliable D call. For the CDR3, the DNA is TGTGCCAGCAGCTACGACCGGGAAACTGAAGCTTTCTTT. Translation gives CASSYDRETEAFF.